This T cell receptor (beta chain) derives from a study of blood T cell repertoires in COVID-19. Study summary: There were acute and convalescent COVID-19 samples, and they came from the United States, Italy and Spain.

Repertoires were generated with immunoSEQ multiplex PCR, while TCRdb's copy carries only in-frame clones and drops some. The data hold about 87,000 clones, with approximately 85% observed a single time. Germline V gene sequence: CDR1 SGHAT, CDR2 FQNNGV. This CDR3 region has 15 residues. V was pared by 0 bases and J by 3 bases, with 9 bases between. Enrolled during active infection, Seattle patients were then followed longitudinally. This chain uses TRBV11-2 with TRBJ2-1, with a weak D call TRBD2 (6 bases). This TCR came from a woman over 75 with COVID-19, enrolled during active disease. The sequencing input was peripheral blood. CDR3 nucleotide sequence: TGTGCCAGCAGCTTAGAGGGGGACTTCTACAATGAGCAGTTCTTC. It encodes CASSLEGDFYNEQFF.